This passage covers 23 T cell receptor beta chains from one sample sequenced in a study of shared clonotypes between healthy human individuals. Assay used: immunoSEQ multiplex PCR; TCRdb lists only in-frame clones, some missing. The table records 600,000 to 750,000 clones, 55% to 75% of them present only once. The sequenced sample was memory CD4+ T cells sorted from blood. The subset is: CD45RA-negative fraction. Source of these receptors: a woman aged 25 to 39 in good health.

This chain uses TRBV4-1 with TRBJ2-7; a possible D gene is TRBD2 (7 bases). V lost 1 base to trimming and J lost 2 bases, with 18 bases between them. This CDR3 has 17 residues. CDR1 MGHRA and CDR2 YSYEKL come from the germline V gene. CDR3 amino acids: CASSQVGGGGAPYEQYF. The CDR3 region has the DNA TGCGCCAGCAGCCAAGTAGGGGGGGGAGGAGCCCCCTACGAGCAGTACTTC.

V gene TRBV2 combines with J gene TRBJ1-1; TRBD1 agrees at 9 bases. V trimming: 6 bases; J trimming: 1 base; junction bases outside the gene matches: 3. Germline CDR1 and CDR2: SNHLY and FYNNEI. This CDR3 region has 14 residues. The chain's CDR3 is CASSLQGANTEAFF. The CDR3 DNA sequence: TGTGCCAGCAGCTTACAGGGGGCGAACACTGAAGCTTTCTTT. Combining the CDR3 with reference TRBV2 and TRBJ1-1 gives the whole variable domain EPEVTQTPSHQVTQMGQEVILRCVPISNHLYFYWYRQILGQKVEFLVSFYNNEISEKSEIFDDQFSVERPDGSNFTLKIRSTKLEDSAMYFCASSLQGANTEAFFGQGTRLTVV.

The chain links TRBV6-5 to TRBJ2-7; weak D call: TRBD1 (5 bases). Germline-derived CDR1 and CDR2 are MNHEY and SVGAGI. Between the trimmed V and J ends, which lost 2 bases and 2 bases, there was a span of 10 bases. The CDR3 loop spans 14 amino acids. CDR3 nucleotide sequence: TGTGCCAGCAGTTACGGACACTCGACCTACGAGCAGTACTTC. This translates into CASSYGHSTYEQYF.

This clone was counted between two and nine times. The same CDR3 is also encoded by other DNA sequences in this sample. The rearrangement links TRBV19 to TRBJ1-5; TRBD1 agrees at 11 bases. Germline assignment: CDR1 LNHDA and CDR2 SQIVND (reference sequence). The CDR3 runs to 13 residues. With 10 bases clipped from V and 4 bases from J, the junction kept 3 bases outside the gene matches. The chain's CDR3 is CATRDRGNQPQHF. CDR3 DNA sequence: TGTGCCACCAGGGACAGGGGGAATCAGCCCCAGCATTTT.

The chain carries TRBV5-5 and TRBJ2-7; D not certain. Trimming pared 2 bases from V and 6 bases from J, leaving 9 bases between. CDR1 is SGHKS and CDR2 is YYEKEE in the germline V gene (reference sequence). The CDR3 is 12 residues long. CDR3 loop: CASSFYSIEQYF. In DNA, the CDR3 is TGTGCCAGCAGCTTCTACAGTATCGAGCAGTACTTC.

The CDR3 spells CASSLLAGVRYEQYF. The CDR3 DNA is TGTGCCAGCAGTTTATTAGCGGGGGTTCGCTACGAGCAGTACTTC. The chain links TRBV28 to TRBJ2-7; the match to TRBD2 covers 9 bases. The CDR3 totals 15 residues. Per germline, CDR1 MDHEN and CDR2 SYDVKM. Germline trimming cut 1 base from V and 3 bases from J; bases unmatched to any gene: 4.

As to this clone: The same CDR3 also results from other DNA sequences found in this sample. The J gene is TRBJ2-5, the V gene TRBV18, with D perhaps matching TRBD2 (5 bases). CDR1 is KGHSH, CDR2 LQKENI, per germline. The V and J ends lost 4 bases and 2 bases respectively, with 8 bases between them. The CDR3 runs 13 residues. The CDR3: CASSLGLQETQYF. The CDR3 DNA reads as TGTGCCAGCTCACTTGGACTGCAAGAGACCCAGTACTTC.

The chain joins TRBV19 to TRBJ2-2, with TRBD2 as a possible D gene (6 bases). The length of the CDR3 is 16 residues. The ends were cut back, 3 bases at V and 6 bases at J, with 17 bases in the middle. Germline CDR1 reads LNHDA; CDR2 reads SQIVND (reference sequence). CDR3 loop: CASSIKAGVWPGELFF. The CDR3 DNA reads TGTGCCAGTAGTATTAAAGCGGGTGTATGGCCCGGGGAGCTGTTTTTT.

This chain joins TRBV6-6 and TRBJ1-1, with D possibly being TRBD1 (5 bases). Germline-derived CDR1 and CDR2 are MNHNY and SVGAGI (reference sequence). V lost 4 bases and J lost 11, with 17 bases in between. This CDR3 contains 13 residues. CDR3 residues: CASSSRAEVGAFF. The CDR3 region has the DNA TGTGCCAGCAGTTCCAGGGCCGAAGTTGGGGCTTTCTTT.

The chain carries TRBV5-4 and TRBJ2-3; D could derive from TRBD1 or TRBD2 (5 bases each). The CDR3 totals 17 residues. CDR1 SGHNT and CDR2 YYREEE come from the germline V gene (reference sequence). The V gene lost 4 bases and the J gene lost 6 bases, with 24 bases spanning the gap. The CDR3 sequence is CASSQDTGTGSFDTQYF. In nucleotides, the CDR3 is TGTGCCAGCAGCCAAGACACCGGGACGGGTAGCTTTGATACGCAGTATTTT. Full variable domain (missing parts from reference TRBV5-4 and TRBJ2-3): ETGVTQSPTHLIKTRGQQVTLRCSSQSGHNTVSWYQQALGQGPQFIFQYYREEENGRGNFPPRFSGLQFPNYSSELNVNALELDDSALYLCASSQDTGTGSFDTQYFGPGTRLTVL.

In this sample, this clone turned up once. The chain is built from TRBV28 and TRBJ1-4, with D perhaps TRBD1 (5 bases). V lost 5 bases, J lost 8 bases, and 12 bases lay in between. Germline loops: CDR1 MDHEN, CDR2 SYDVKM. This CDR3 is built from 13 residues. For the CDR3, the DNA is TGTGCCAGCAGTCGCCCCCCAGGGGAAAAACTGTTTTTT. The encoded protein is CASSRPPGEKLFF.

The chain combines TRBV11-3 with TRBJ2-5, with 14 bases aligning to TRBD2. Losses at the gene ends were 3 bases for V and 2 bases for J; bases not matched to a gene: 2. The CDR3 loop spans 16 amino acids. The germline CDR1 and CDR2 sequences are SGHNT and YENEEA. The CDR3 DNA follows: TGTGCCAGCAGCTTGGGACTAGCGGGAGTGCAAGAGACCCAGTACTTC. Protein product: CASSLGLAGVQETQYF.

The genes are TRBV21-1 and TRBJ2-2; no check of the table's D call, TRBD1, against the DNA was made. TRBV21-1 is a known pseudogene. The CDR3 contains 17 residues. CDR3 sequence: CASSKDRVTANTGELFF. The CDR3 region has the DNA TGTGCCAGCAGCAAAGACAGGGTAACCGCGAACACCGGGGAGCTGTTTTTT.

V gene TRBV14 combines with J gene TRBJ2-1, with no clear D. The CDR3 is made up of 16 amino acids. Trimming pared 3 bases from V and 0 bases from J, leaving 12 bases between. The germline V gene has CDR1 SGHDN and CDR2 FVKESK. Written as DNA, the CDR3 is TGTGCCAGCAGCCACAAGTGGGGAAGCTCCTACAATGAGCAGTTCTTC. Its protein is CASSHKWGSSYNEQFF.

The CDR3 reads CASSLSGQGNQPQHF. For the CDR3, the DNA is TGTGCCAGCAGCTTGTCGGGGCAGGGGAATCAGCCCCAGCATTTT. The genes are TRBV5-6 and TRBJ1-5, with D possibly being TRBD1 (6 bases). This CDR3 has 15 residues. Trimming left V 1 base short and J 4 bases short, with 12 bases between. The germline V gene has CDR1 SGHDT and CDR2 YYEEEE. The full variable domain, completed using reference TRBV5-6 and TRBJ1-5, is DAGVTQSPTHLIKTRGQQVTLRCSPKSGHDTVSWYQQALGQGPQFIFQYYEEEERQRGNFPDRFSGHQFPNYSSELNVNALLLGDSALYLCASSLSGQGNQPQHFGDGTRLSIL.

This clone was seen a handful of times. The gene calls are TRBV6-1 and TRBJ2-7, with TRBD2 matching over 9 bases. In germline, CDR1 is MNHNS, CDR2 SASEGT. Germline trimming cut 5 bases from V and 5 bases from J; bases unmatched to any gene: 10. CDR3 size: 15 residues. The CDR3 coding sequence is TGTGCCAGCAGTACGCCGGGACTAGCCCTGCACGAGCAGTACTTC. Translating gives CASSTPGLALHEQYF.

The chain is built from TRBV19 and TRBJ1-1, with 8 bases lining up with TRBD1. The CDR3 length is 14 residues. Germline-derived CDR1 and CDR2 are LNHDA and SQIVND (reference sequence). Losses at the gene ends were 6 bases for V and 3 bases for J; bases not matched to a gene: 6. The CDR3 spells CASRRQGLDTEAFF. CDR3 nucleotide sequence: TGTGCCAGTAGACGACAGGGGTTGGACACTGAAGCTTTCTTT.

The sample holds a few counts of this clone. CDR3 in DNA: TGTGCCAGCAGCTTGCTGGACACGGGTCTAGGCTACACCTTC. As protein: CASSLLDTGLGYTF. V gene TRBV5-6 combines with J gene TRBJ1-2, with D perhaps TRBD1 (5 bases). The germline gives CDR1 SGHDT, CDR2 YYEEEE. V lost 1 base and J 8 bases, leaving 15 bases between the germline ends. This CDR3 contains 14 residues.

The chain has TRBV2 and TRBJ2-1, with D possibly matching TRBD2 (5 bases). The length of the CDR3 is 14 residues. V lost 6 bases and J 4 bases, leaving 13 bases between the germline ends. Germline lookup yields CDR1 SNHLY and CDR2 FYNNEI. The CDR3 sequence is CASSRTRAYNEQFF. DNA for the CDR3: TGTGCCAGCAGCCGGACTCGGGCGTACAATGAGCAGTTCTTC.

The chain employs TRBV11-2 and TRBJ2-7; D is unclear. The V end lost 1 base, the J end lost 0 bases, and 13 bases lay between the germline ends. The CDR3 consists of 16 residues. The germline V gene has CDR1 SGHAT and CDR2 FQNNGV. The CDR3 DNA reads TGTGCCAGCAGCTTAGGTTTAGGGCGCAGCTCCTACGAGCAGTACTTC. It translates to CASSLGLGRSSYEQYF.

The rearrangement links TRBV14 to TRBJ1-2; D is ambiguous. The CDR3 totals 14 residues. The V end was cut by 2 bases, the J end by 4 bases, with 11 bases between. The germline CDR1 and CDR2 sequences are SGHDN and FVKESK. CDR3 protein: CASSQSPTSYGYTF. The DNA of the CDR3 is TGTGCCAGCAGCCAATCCCCGACGAGCTATGGCTACACCTTC.

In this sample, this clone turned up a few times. The CDR3 is CASSPTGTSGSNEQYF. The CDR3 DNA sequence: TGTGCCAGCAGCCCGACAGGGACTAGCGGGAGCAACGAGCAGTACTTC. This chain joins TRBV9 and TRBJ2-7, with 14 bases fitting TRBD2. V dropped 4 bases and J dropped 5; count of bases not matched to a gene: 8. Germline CDR1 is SGDLS and CDR2 is YYNGEE. The CDR3 runs 16 residues.

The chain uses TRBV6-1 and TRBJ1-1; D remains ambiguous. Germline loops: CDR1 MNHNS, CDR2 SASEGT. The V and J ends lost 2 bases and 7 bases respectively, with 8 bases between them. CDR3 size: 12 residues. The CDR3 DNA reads TGTGCCAGCAGTGAAAAGGCGGGTGAAGCTTTCTTT. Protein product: CASSEKAGEAFF.